A selection of T cell receptor beta chains follows, all from one sample in a study of blood T cell repertoires in COVID-19. Assay used: immunoSEQ multiplex PCR; TCRdb lists only in-frame clones, some missing. The sample has 95,000 or so clones, around nine tenths seen once. The specimen was peripheral blood. These receptors all come from a woman between 65 and 79 years old with acute or convalescent COVID-19. CDR3s include the opening cysteine and the closing phenylalanine or tryptophan. Each record gives: J gene, D gene, V gene, clone size, CDR3 protein, CDR3 DNA. A D gene is named only where the DNA matches it firmly. Size is stated for part of the rows, as once, few or many counts, or as a class when the clone is expanded.

TRBJ1-1	TRBD1	TRBV28	.	CASSLLDRAGSEAFF	TGTGCCAGCAGTTTACTGGACAGGGCCGGGAGTGAAGCTTTCTTT
TRBJ2-5	.	TRBV4-2	.	CASSQGATSNVETQYF	TGTGCCAGCAGCCAAGGTGCTACCTCGAACGTGGAGACCCAGTACTTC
TRBJ2-1	TRBD1	TRBV6-1	.	CASSETGGYAANEQFF	TGTGCCAGCAGTGAGACAGGGGGCTACGCGGCAAATGAGCAGTTCTTC
TRBJ2-7	TRBD2	TRBV7-9	.	CASSSTGTRDEQYF	TGTGCCAGCAGCTCAACCGGGACTAGAGACGAGCAGTACTTC
TRBJ1-4	.	TRBV28	.	CASSSWARATQGEKLFF	TGTGCCAGCAGTTCGTGGGCCCGGGCTACCCAGGGGGAAAAACTGTTTTTT
TRBJ2-1	.	TRBV2	.	CASSDGEGGNEQFF	TGTGCCAGCAGTGATGGGGAAGGCGGGAATGAGCAGTTCTTC
TRBJ1-1	TRBD1	TRBV6-5	once	CASSQGQEITEAFF	TGTGCCAGCAGCCAGGGACAGGAGATCACTGAAGCTTTCTTT
TRBJ1-1	TRBD1	TRBV18	.	CASFTTSGTGGTEAFF	TGTGCCAGCTTCACCACCTCCGGGACAGGGGGCACTGAAGCTTTCTTT
TRBJ2-1	TRBD2	TRBV28	.	CASSAPGLAGGLVLNEQFF	TGTGCCAGCAGCGCCCCGGGACTAGCGGGAGGTCTGGTTTTGAATGAGCAGTTCTTC
TRBJ1-1	TRBD1	TRBV2	.	CASSATGRTEAFF	TGTGCCAGCAGCGCGACAGGGAGGACTGAAGCTTTCTTT
TRBJ2-5	TRBD1	TRBV7-9	.	CASSLAGQGKETQYF	TGTGCCAGCAGCTTAGCGGGACAGGGTAAAGAGACCCAGTACTTC
TRBJ1-5	TRBD1	TRBV2	.	CASSRQGLSNQPQHF	TGTGCCAGCAGCCGACAGGGGTTGAGCAATCAGCCCCAGCATTTT
TRBJ1-1	.	TRBV6-1	once	CASSELQGRRTEAFF	TGTGCCAGCAGTGAATTACAGGGTCGGCGCACTGAAGCTTTCTTT
TRBJ2-3	TRBD1	TRBV3-1/TRBV3-2	.	CASSRGTGFGTDTQYF	TGTGCCAGCAGCCGTGGGACAGGGTTCGGCACAGATACGCAGTATTTT
TRBJ1-1	.	TRBV3-1/TRBV3-2	.	CASTFGQPNTEAFF	TGTGCCAGTACTTTTGGACAGCCAAACACTGAAGCTTTCTTT
TRBJ2-3	TRBD2	TRBV29-1	.	CSVEPRSGSTDTQYF	TGCAGCGTTGAACCTCGTAGCGGGAGCACAGATACGCAGTATTTT
TRBJ2-2	.	TRBV6-4	.	CASSSAGFTGELFF	TGTGCCAGCAGTTCTGCGGGTTTCACCGGGGAGCTGTTTTTT